This TCR beta chain was observed in a study of shared clonotypes between healthy human individuals. There were no recent acute infections or vaccinations among the donors, who were healthy HIV-negative adults. CD45RA-negative memory and CD45RA+ naive subsets were split from the CD4+ cells. The table came from immunoSEQ multiplex PCR; TCRdb's copy has only in-frame clones and leaves some out. The sample consists of 950,000 to 1,100,000 clones, roughly 70% of them appearing once. V was trimmed by 8 bases and J by 1 base, leaving 8 bases between them. The CDR3 is 12 residues long. Germline CDR1 and CDR2: MDHEN and SYDVKM.

The sequence was collected from a man between 18 and 35 years old in good health. The chain couples TRBV28 to TRBJ2-5; D is unclear. The sequenced material came from memory CD4+ T cells sorted from blood. Subset defined: CD45RA-negative fraction. Here the CDR3 reads CASGFGQETQYF. The CDR3 DNA sequence: TGTGCCAGCGGCTTTGGCCAAGAGACCCAGTACTTC.